The entry below gives a single T cell receptor (beta chain) sequence along with its context. The sample is drawn from a study of fetal regulatory T cell absence and autoimmunity. The ends were cut back, 4 bases at V and 0 bases at J, with 7 bases in the middle. The CDR3 has 12 amino acids. CDR1 and CDR2 (germline): SQVTM, ANQGSEA. The survey-level immunoSEQ assay was used. Measured with immunoSEQ multiplex PCR; TCRdb has only the in-frame clones, and not every one. The data show approximately 46,000 clones, approximately 80% seen once. The sequence came from a newborn boy with IPEX syndrome. The rearrangement uses TRBV29-1 and TRBJ2-7; D is unresolved. Sequenced material: cord blood. CDR3 coding DNA: TGCAGCGTTGTTTTCGCCTCCTACGAGCAGTACTTC. Its protein is CSVVFASYEQYF.